The 25 T cell receptor beta chains below all came from one sample that was sequenced in a study of T cells in Graves' hyperthyroidism and ophthalmopathy. The source material, RNA transcripts, was used to amplify TCR beta CDR3 regions. The HTBI primer set was used in a first-round RT-PCR of the TCR CDR3. TCRdb re-called the multiplex PCR reads through MiXCR, storing one row per CDR3 protein. This table holds about 590,000 distinct CDR3 sequences, about 15% found once. Sequenced sample: blood. All receptors derive from a woman younger than 45 with Graves' hyperthyroidism.

This clonotype was seen ten or more times. V usage is TRBV12-3 or TRBV12-4 and J usage is TRBJ2-5; 8 nucleotides agree with TRBD1. V shed 3 bases, J shed 4 bases, and the junction held 7 bases outside the gene matches. CDR3 length equals 15 residues. DNA for the CDR3: TGTGCCAGCAGTTTCCAGGGGGCCGGGCGAGAGACCCAGTACTTC. Its protein is CASSFQGAGRETQYF.

This clonotype was seen many times. V is TRBV28 and J is TRBJ2-3; D is possibly TRBD1 (6 bases). V was pared by 5 bases and J by 2 bases, with 20 bases between. In germline, CDR1 is MDHEN, CDR2 SYDVKM. The CDR3 runs 17 residues. The CDR3: CASSPTAATGPTDTQYF. The CDR3 DNA sequence: TGTGCCAGCAGTCCCACCGCTGCGACAGGTCCCACAGATACGCAGTATTTT.

In the case of this clonotype: Since a much larger clone is just one base distant, this may be a read error. V gene TRBV20-1 combines with J gene TRBJ1-5, with a possible D match to TRBD1 (5 bases). The CDR3 runs to 17 residues. Trimming removed 6 bases from V and 2 bases from J, with 23 bases in between. Germline CDR1 DFQATT, CDR2 SNEGSKA (reference sequence). This CDR3 is CSAKEGTAGYGNQPQHF. The CDR3 DNA reads TGCAGTGCCAAGGAGGGGACCGCAGGGTATGGCAATCAGCCCCAGCATTTT.

J is TRBJ2-3 and V is TRBV12-3 or TRBV12-4; TRBD2 matches 12 bases. This CDR3 has 15 amino acids. V trimming: 6 bases; J trimming: 2 bases; junction bases outside the gene matches: 3. CDR3 sequence (DNA): TGTGCCAGCAGCCGACTAGCGGGGGCCACAGATACGCAGTATTTT. This translates into CASSRLAGATDTQYF.

As for this clonotype: With a much larger clone just one base away, this may be a read error. The chain joins TRBV6-1 to TRBJ2-7, with no clear D. The better agreement between TRBJ2-1 and the DNA end casts doubt on the J call. Germline CDR1 and CDR2: MNHNS and SASEGT. The CDR3 runs to 12 residues. CDR3 DNA: TGTGCCAGCAGTGAAGCTTTGTACGAGCAGTTCTTC. Encoded protein: CASSEALYEQFF.

This chain uses TRBV19 with TRBJ1-2, with D uncertain. V shed 0 bases and J shed 8 bases, with 10 bases lying between them. Germline assignment: CDR1 LNHDA and CDR2 SQIVND (reference sequence). The CDR3 extends over 13 amino acids. Here the CDR3 reads CASSIEGLNGYTF. For the CDR3, the DNA is TGTGCCAGTAGTATAGAAGGGCTGAACGGCTACACCTTC.

This clonotype appeared a few times. The J gene is TRBJ2-1, the V gene TRBV5-1; TRBD2 aligns across 7 bases. Germline CDR1 and CDR2: SGHRS and YFSETQ. The CDR3 consists of 17 residues. Germline trimming cut 3 bases from V and 10 bases from J; bases unmatched to any gene: 19. CDR3 coding DNA: TGCGCCAGCAGCTGGCCTGTGGGCAGGGTTGATAGCGGGGAGCAGTTCTTC. Translated: CASSWPVGRVDSGEQFF.

The chain couples TRBV6-9 to TRBJ2-1; D unclear. V was shortened by 1 base and J by 11 bases, with 15 bases between the two germline ends. The CDR3 runs 14 residues. Germline V CDR1 and CDR2: MNHGY, SVAAGI. The CDR3 loop is CASSYWKHLGQQFF. The CDR3 nucleotides read TGTGCCAGCAGTTATTGGAAACACTTGGGTCAGCAGTTCTTC.

The CDR3 DNA sequence: TGTGCCAGCAGCTCAGACAGTCAAGAGACCCAGTACTTC. Translation gives CASSSDSQETQYF. The chain couples TRBV7-2 to TRBJ2-5; D is possibly TRBD1 (5 bases). V lost 4 bases, J lost 2 bases, and 8 bases lay in between. CDR1 and CDR2 (germline): SGHTA, FQGNSA. The CDR3 has 13 residues.

Details on this clonotype: This could be a read error, since a much larger clone is one nucleotide away. The chain carries TRBV12-3 or TRBV12-4 and TRBJ2-2; D might be TRBD2 (5 bases). The CDR3 is 13 amino acids. In nucleotides, the CDR3 is TGTGCCAGCAGCCGCCCCGGCACCGGGGAGCTGCTTTTT. Translated: CASSRPGTGELLF.

There are many counts of this clonotype. The chain uses TRBV11-2 and TRBJ2-5, with 10 bases that match TRBD2. Germline loops: CDR1 SGHAT, CDR2 FQNNGV. The CDR3 covers 14 residues. V shed 8 bases and J 5 bases; nucleotides not matched to a gene: 8. The CDR3: CASLTVAGGETQYF. As DNA, the CDR3 is TGTGCCAGCCTTACCGTAGCGGGAGGCGAGACCCAGTACTTC. The variable domain in full, completed from reference TRBV11-2 and TRBJ2-5, reads EAGVAQSPRYKIIEKRQSVAFWCNPISGHATLYWYQQILGQGPKLLIQFQNNGVVDDSQLPKDRFSAERLKGVDSTLKIQPAKLEDSAVYLCASLTVAGGETQYFGPGTRLLVL.

This clonotype was counted at least ten times. V and J are TRBV24-1 and TRBJ2-1; D is possibly TRBD1 (6 bases). The CDR3 spans 14 residues. Trimming cost V 4 bases and J 8 bases, with 14 bases left between them. Germline V gives CDR1 KGHDR, CDR2 SFDVKD. The CDR3 sequence: CATSDRGGYHEQFF. The CDR3, as DNA: TGTGCCACCAGTGACAGGGGTGGTTACCATGAGCAGTTCTTC.

This clonotype was counted a few times. The rearrangement uses TRBV11-2 and TRBJ2-1; D is ambiguous. Germline CDR1 SGHAT, CDR2 FQNNGV. The CDR3 runs 17 residues. The V end lost 5 bases, the J end lost 0 bases, and 17 bases lay between the germline ends. The CDR3 loop is CASSRSLTASSYNEQFF. In DNA form, the CDR3 reads TGTGCCAGCAGCCGCTCCCTGACTGCAAGCTCCTACAATGAGCAGTTCTTC.

The chain uses TRBV6-1 and TRBJ1-4; possible D gene TRBD1, 5 bases. There are 15 residues in the CDR3. With 3 bases removed from V and 7 bases from J, the gap between germline ends came to 15 bases. The germline gives CDR1 MNHNS, CDR2 SASEGT. The chain's CDR3 is CASSDWGRWSEKLFF. The CDR3 DNA reads TGTGCCAGCAGTGACTGGGGCAGGTGGAGTGAAAAACTGTTTTTT.

This clonotype was picked up one time. In DNA, the CDR3 is TGTGCCAGCAGTACAATAGCGGGCAGCTCCTACAATGAGCAGTTCTTC. Translating it yields CASSTIAGSSYNEQFF. The genes are TRBV27 and TRBJ2-1, with TRBD2 identical over 7 bases. Trimming removed 5 bases from V and 0 bases from J; junction bases left unmatched: 7. Germline-derived CDR1 and CDR2 are MNHEY and SMNVEV (reference sequence). The CDR3 spans 16 residues.

This clonotype was counted many times. The chain employs TRBV15 and TRBJ1-5, with D hard to call. V was cut by 0 bases and J by 7 bases, with 7 bases left in between. The CDR3 runs 13 residues. CDR1 and CDR2 from the germline V gene are LNHNV and YYDKDF (reference sequence). In nucleotides, the CDR3 is TGTGCCACCAGCAGAGATTTCAGCCAGCCCCAGCATTTT. It specifies CATSRDFSQPQHF.

This clonotype was seen at least ten times. The V call is TRBV2, the J call TRBJ2-7, with D tentatively TRBD2 (6 bases). This CDR3 has 14 amino acids. V was clipped by 4 bases and J by 6 bases, with 16 bases between them. The V gene's germline CDR1 is SNHLY and CDR2 FYNNEI. The CDR3 region is CASSGGRRGGEQYF. CDR3 bases: TGTGCCAGCAGTGGGGGACGAAGGGGAGGCGAGCAGTACTTC.

This clonotype occurred many times. The rearrangement joins TRBV27 to TRBJ1-1, with D possibly being TRBD1 (5 bases). V lost 5 bases and J 0 bases, leaving 10 bases between the germline ends. The germline V gene has CDR1 MNHEY and CDR2 SMNVEV (reference sequence). The CDR3 sequence is 14 residues long. Here the CDR3 DNA reads TGTGCCAGCAGTAGTAACAGGATGAACACTGAAGCTTTCTTT. As protein: CASSSNRMNTEAFF.

The sample holds many counts of this clonotype. The chain has TRBV2 and TRBJ2-7; possibly TRBD2 for D (6 bases). Germline CDR1 reads SNHLY; CDR2 reads FYNNEI. The length of the CDR3 is 13 residues. The V end lost 9 bases, the J end lost 0 bases, and 12 bases lay between the germline ends. CDR3 coding DNA: TGTGCCAGTACGTTGACTAGCTCCTACGAGCAGTACTTC. Protein sequence: CASTLTSSYEQYF. Filled out from reference TRBV2 and TRBJ2-7, the complete variable domain reads EPEVTQTPSHQVTQMGQEVILRCVPISNHLYFYWYRQILGQKVEFLVSFYNNEISEKSEIFDDQFSVERPDGSNFTLKIRSTKLEDSAMYFCASTLTSSYEQYFGPGTRLTVT.

CDR3 in amino acids: CASSQVLVETQYF. DNA for the CDR3: TGTGCCAGCAGCCAAGTGCTTGTTGAGACCCAGTACTTC. V usage is TRBV14 and J usage is TRBJ2-5; unclear D gene. Trimming pared 1 base from V and 5 bases from J, leaving 8 bases between. Germline-derived CDR1 and CDR2 are SGHDN and FVKESK. The CDR3 contains 13 residues.

Comments on this clonotype: Just one base apart from a much larger clone, this may be a read error. The V call is TRBV9, the J call TRBJ2-2; perhaps TRBD2 as D (7 bases). V gave up 4 bases and J gave up 1 base, with 20 bases separating them. Germline values: CDR1 SGDLS, CDR2 YYNGEE. The CDR3 runs to 18 residues. The CDR3 here is CASSPDIGGAGNTGELFF. The CDR3 DNA follows: TGTGCCAGCAGCCCTGATATAGGGGGGGCAGGGAACACCGGGGAGCTGTTTTTT. The whole variable domain, remainder taken from reference TRBV9 and TRBJ2-2, is DSGVTQTPKHLITATGQRVTLRCSPRSGDLSVYWYQQSLDQGLQFLIQYYNGEERAKGNILERFSAQQFPDLHSELNLSSLELGDSALYFCASSPDIGGAGNTGELFFGEGSRLTVL.

This clonotype was seen more than once but under ten times. CDR3 sequence (DNA): TGTGCCAGCAGCTTGATTGGGACAGGGAGCGAGCAGTACTTC. The encoded protein is CASSLIGTGSEQYF. This sequence joins TRBV5-4 and TRBJ2-7; TRBD1 agrees at 9 bases. V dropped 1 base and J dropped 6; count of bases not matched to a gene: 5. CDR1 and CDR2 (germline): SGHNT, YYREEE (reference sequence). The CDR3 loop spans 14 amino acids.

At least ten counts were recorded for this clonotype. The V and J genes are TRBV30 and TRBJ1-2; D possibly corresponds to TRBD1 (6 bases). Trimming stripped 1 base from V and 3 bases from J, with 9 bases between. Germline CDR1 and CDR2: GTSNPN and SVGIG (reference sequence). The CDR3 extends over 13 amino acids. The CDR3 DNA sequence: TGTGCCTGGAGTGAAAGGGGGGACTATGGCTACACCTTC. The encoded protein is CAWSERGDYGYTF.

The chain recombines TRBV5-6 with TRBJ2-2; TRBD2 might be the D (6 bases). In germline, CDR1 is SGHDT, CDR2 YYEEEE. The CDR3 length is 14 residues. V was trimmed by 1 base and J by 4 bases, leaving 8 bases between them. CDR3: CASSLWDSTGELFF. The DNA for the CDR3 is TGTGCCAGCAGCTTGTGGGACTCCACCGGGGAGCTGTTTTTT.

This clonotype has a count of ten or more. Written as DNA, the CDR3 is TGTGCCAGCACCCGCGGACAGGGGTCAGATACGCAGTATTTT. Translating gives CASTRGQGSDTQYF. This chain connects TRBV12-3 or TRBV12-4 to TRBJ2-3, with 9 bases identical to TRBD1. The CDR3 runs to 14 residues. V lost 7 bases, J lost 4 bases, and 6 bases stayed unmatched.